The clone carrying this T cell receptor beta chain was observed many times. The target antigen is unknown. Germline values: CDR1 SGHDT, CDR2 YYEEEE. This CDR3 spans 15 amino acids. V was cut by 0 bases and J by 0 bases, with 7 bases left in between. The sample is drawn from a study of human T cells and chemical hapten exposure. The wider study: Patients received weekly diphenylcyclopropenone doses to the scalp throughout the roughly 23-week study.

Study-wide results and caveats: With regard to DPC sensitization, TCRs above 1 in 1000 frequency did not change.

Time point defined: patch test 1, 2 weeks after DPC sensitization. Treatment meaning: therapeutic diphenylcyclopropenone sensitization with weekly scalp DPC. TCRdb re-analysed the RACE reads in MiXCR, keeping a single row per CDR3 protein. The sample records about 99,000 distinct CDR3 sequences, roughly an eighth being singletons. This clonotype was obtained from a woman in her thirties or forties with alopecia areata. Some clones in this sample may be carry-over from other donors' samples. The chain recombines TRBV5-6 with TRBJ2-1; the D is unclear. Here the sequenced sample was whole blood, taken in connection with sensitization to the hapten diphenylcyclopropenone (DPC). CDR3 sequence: CASSLDISSYNEQFF. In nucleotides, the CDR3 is TGTGCCAGCAGCTTGGACATTAGCTCCTACAATGAGCAGTTCTTC.